This T cell receptor beta chain was documented in a study of blood T cell repertoires in COVID-19. Germline CDR1 and CDR2: SGHAT and FQNNGV. After removal of 5 bases from V and 4 bases from J, the junction contained 14 bases not matched to a gene. The CDR3 has 17 amino acids. The data were produced by immunoSEQ multiplex PCR, yet TCRdb's version contains in-frame clones alone and is incomplete. The table lists 250,000 to 400,000 clones, roughly 90% of them singletons. This TCR derives from a woman in her 30s with COVID-19, enrolled during active disease. The genes are TRBV11-2 and TRBJ2-3; 8 bases align to TRBD1. The source material was peripheral blood. Here the CDR3 reads CASSPSGSSRGPDTQYF. DNA of the CDR3: TGTGCCAGCAGCCCATCAGGAAGTAGCAGGGGGCCAGATACGCAGTATTTT.